The following is a T cell receptor (beta chain) sequence with its context. The antigen this receptor binds is unknown. Base qualities are not provided; no much larger clone lies one nucleotide away. V has 3 bases trimmed and J has 4 bases trimmed; junction bases matching no gene number 4. The CDR3 starts with the cysteine, ends with the phenylalanine, and has 14 residues. The kept DNA is CDR3 alone, 42 bases in frame from the first base. According to the germline V gene, CDR1 reads MGHDK and CDR2 reads SYGVNS. The sample originates from a study of post-analysis software for immune sequencing data (dated by TCRdb to 2015 to 2017). For the wider study: Recorded disease courses included relapsing-remitting, secondary progressive and progressive-relapsing multiple sclerosis, with some patients lacking subtype annotation. The multiple sclerosis patient repertoires were compared with more than 10 previously published healthy control repertoires from donors aged about 6 to 26 years. A subset of samples was prepared in parallel using single-end sample barcoding, then pooled and co-amplified after Illumina adapter ligation. Points the paper makes about the study in general: Strong co-clustering of samples prepared in the same batch was shown by direct clustering with F measure, prompting a batch-effect correction. Significantly lower normalized Chao1 diversity was found in multiple sclerosis patients than in controls, suggesting substantial peripheral T-cell clonal expansion. The control group was slightly older than the multiple sclerosis patient group. Patients showed significantly higher frequencies than controls for about 5 TRBV segments, among them TRBV5-6, TRBV5-1 and TRBV20-1.

To demonstrate the VDJtools post-analysis software, TCR beta repertoires were profiled from the peripheral blood of more than ten young patients with multiple sclerosis. The patients with multiple sclerosis were children and adolescents between roughly 6 and 17 years of age. The method behind the library was PCR. These reads were obtained on an Illumina HiSeq 2500. To reduce PCR and sequencing biases, unique molecular identifiers were incorporated into the TCR beta cDNA libraries. Approximately 500,000 cDNA molecules were obtained per 1 to 10 million input T cells, so each molecule approximated one T cell. The same protocol used for the earlier healthy control dataset was applied to prepare and sequence the patient libraries. Within a given batch, samples were prepared together, multiplexed and sequenced on the same HiSeq lane. Per the authors' processing: Raw barcoded reads were processed with MIGEC, discarding single-read molecular identifier groups before consensus assembly and CDR3 extraction. VDJtools was used for post-analysis of the clonotype tables, and diversity was normalized by down-sampling every dataset to the size of the smallest sample. In repertoire overlap clustering, CDR3 amino acid sequences, but not nucleotide sequences, were matched to correct batch-related cross-sample contamination. TCRdb took the public reads, trimmed them with fastp at Q25, ran MiXCR for clone calling and kept in-frame beta chains. Under each unique CDR3 protein, matching rows form one entry showing the most common genes and DNA. The V and J calls shown here were made by TCRdb, not taken from the authors' results. Recorded for this sample are hundreds of thousands of distinct CDR3 sequences; approximately 38% of them occurred a single time. The ten most abundant clones make up around 15% of the sample.

The V and J genes are TRBV25-1 and TRBJ2-3; TRBD2 agrees with 7 junctional bases. This clonotype was obtained from a girl between 5 and 17 years old with multiple sclerosis. The sample was blood. The CDR3 reads as follows: CASSEAGVPDTQYF. The nucleotides are TGTGCCAGCAGTGAGGCGGGAGTCCCAGATACGCAGTATTTT. Reference TRBV25-1 and TRBJ2-3 genes cover what lies past the CDR3, so the full variable domain is EADIYQTPRYLVIGTGKKITLECSQTMGHDKMYWYQQDPGMELHLIHYSYGVNSTEKGDLSSESTVSRIRTEHFPLTLESARPSHTSQYLCASSEAGVPDTQYFGPGTRLTVL.